This T cell receptor beta chain stems from a study of blood T cell repertoires in COVID-19. Study overall: PBMCs, B-cell-depleted T cells, or T cells were the source of the cDNA or gDNA that made up the material.

The germline V gene encodes CDR1 KGHSH and CDR2 LQKENI. The CDR3 extends over 15 amino acids. With V trimmed by 0 bases and J by 4 bases, 5 bases remained unmatched. Clones were read by immunoSEQ multiplex PCR, and TCRdb kept only the in-frame ones, dropping some. Among over 200,000 clones listed, around 89% were seen once. V is TRBV18 and J is TRBJ1-1, with 7 nucleotides matching TRBD1. The sample taken for sequencing was peripheral blood. The receptor was derived from a man aged 25-45 years with COVID-19, enrolled during active disease. CDR3: CASSPPVQGVTEAFF. In nucleotides, the CDR3 is TGTGCCAGCTCACCACCGGTCCAGGGGGTCACTGAAGCTTTCTTT.